This T cell receptor beta chain is from a study of graft-versus-host responses after intestinal transplantation. Study-level information: All recipients were given anti-thymocyte globulin induction, and tacrolimus and steroids were then administered for approximately 3 years. Overall study findings and caveats: Recipient bone marrow held GvH clones, some seen earlier in ileum or blood. Patients who carried graft-donor T cell macrochimerism also had high graft-versus-host to host-versus-graft clonal ratios in their allografts.

The repertoire was sequenced with immunoSEQ multiplex PCR; TCRdb's copy has only in-frame clones and lacks some. The table records roughly 70,000 clones, around 82% of them present only once. A note on this clone: The target antigen is unknown.

The input for sequencing was unstimulated CD4+ T cells sorted from spleen or lymph node cells, taken before transplant. This TCR came from a human donor who was the organ donor for an intestinal transplant.

The CDR3 protein is CASSQDLQGEKLFF. In DNA, the CDR3 is TGTGCCAGCAGCCAAGATTTGCAGGGAGAAAAACTGTTTTTT. The chain carries TRBV4-2 and TRBJ1-4; tentative D call: TRBD1 (5 bases). V lost 0 bases, J lost 8 bases, and 10 bases lay in between. Germline lookup yields CDR1 LGHNA and CDR2 YNFKEQ. The CDR3 length is 14 residues.